This TCR beta chain emerged from a study of shared clonotypes between healthy human individuals. A word on this clone: The antigen remains unidentified.

V lost 3 bases and J lost 9, with 9 bases in between. The CDR3 extends over 12 amino acids. CDR1 and CDR2 from the germline V gene are SNHLY and FYNNEI. Profiled with immunoSEQ multiplex PCR; TCRdb holds only in-frame clones, not every one. Of millions of clones detected, less than 95% appear once; the ten largest clones hold about 1.1%. Naivety among CD8 cells was defined by CD45RO negativity and positive CCR7 selection, thereby excluding terminally differentiated effector memory CD45RA+ cells. Notes on the study in general: Estimated clonotype richness was generally higher in naive than memory subsets. Sharing across a few donors was seen in about 5% of naive CD4 clonotypes.

The chain is built from TRBV2 and TRBJ1-5; D gene uncertain. This sequence was found in a man in his late teens or twenties in good health. Sequenced input: naive CD8+ T cells sorted from blood. CDR3: CASSDGVGPQHF. The CDR3 nucleotides are TGTGCCAGCAGTGATGGGGTTGGGCCCCAGCATTTT.